Described below is a single T cell receptor beta chain sequence and its context. This clone's antigen is unknown. One base away there is no much larger clone; base qualities are not given. This specimen's treatment or condition label, interpreted: in vitro stimulation with specific CMV peptide epitopes to enrich CMV-specific T cells. The sample is drawn from a study of T cell repertoires in cytomegalovirus infection (dated by TCRdb to the late 2010s). Concerning the study at large: Alongside well-studied HLA-B-restricted epitopes, the peptide stimulations were aimed at recently identified HLA-C-restricted CMV epitopes, whose presentation resists viral immunomodulation. Because public TCR beta signatures pointed to carriage of CMV infection together with the matching HLA type, the HLA type of each donor mattered for the analysis.

The instrument was an Illumina HiSeq 1500. TCRdb handled the public reads itself, with Q25 trimming in fastp and clone calling in MiXCR, and kept productive beta chains. Rows with one shared CDR3 protein collapse into an entry with the most common genes and DNA. Within this sample are approximately 470,000 distinct CDR3 sequences, with more than 40% of them counted one time only. Around 45% of the sample is taken by the ten largest. From its cysteine to its phenylalanine, the CDR3 spans 17 amino acids. The only DNA kept is the CDR3, 51 bases in frame from the first base. CDR1 and CDR2, per the germline V gene (reference sequence), are LNHNV and YYDKDF. V is shortened by 3 bases, J by 5 bases, and the region joining them spans 17 bases. Study-wide findings and limitations: The ex vivo response was dominated by HLA-C-restricted CMV-specific TCR beta clonotypes, which also provided the single most frequent clonotype in two of eight donors. In both this cohort and an independent roughly 330-donor cohort, the cumulative frequency of public TCR beta family members distinguished carriers of CMV infection plus the relevant HLA type.

This clonotype originated in a human donor in good health (CMV status not recorded). Some clones in this sample may be carry-over from other donors' samples. This receptor chain uses TRBV15 and TRBJ1-6; TRBD1 is possibly the D segment (6 matching bases). Sequenced here: cultured PBMCs, sampled from culture after CMV antigen stimulation. The CDR3 reads CATSRDLTGINNSPLHF. The nucleotides read TGTGCCACCAGCAGGGACCTGACAGGAATCAATAATTCACCCCTCCACTTT. With the rest looked up from the reference TRBV15 and TRBJ1-6 genes rather than sequenced, the full variable domain is DAMVIQNPRYQVTQFGKPVTLSCSQTLNHNVMYWYQQKSSQAPKLLFHYYDKDFNNEADTPDNFQSRRPNTSFCFLDIRSPGLGDTAMYLCATSRDLTGINNSPLHFGNGTRLTVT.